The rows below give T cell receptor beta chains drawn from one sample of a study of blood T cell repertoires in COVID-19. Here immunoSEQ multiplex PCR was the method, and the copy in TCRdb shows in-frame clones only, minus some. Among some 340,000 clones listed, 85% to 95% were seen once. Sequences were obtained from PBMCs or T cells enriched from blood (not recorded which). All receptors come from a woman in her 30s who had been exposed to COVID-19. The CDR3 runs from the conserved cysteine through the conserved F or W. The D gene is left open where the match is weak. The size field is filled for only some rows; it gives once, few, many or a size class.

cdr3_length,v_call,clone_size,d_call,j_call,cdr3_nt,cdr3_aa
15,TRBV19,-,TRBD1,TRBJ1-5,TGTGCCAGTAGTTCGAACAGGGGAGAGGATCAGCCCCAGCATTTT,CASSSNRGEDQPQHF
15,TRBV28,-,TRBD1,TRBJ2-4,TGTGCCAGCAGTACCAGGGACAGGCGGACGGATATTCAGTACTTC,CASSTRDRRTDIQYF
15,TRBV4-3,-,-,TRBJ1-2,TGCGCCAGCAGCCAAGAAGATCTCCGGGCGGGAGGCTACACCTTC,CASSQEDLRAGGYTF
14,TRBV4-2,-,TRBD2,TRBJ2-7,TGTGCCAGCAGCCAGGTCCTAGCGGGGAACGAGCAGTACTTC,CASSQVLAGNEQYF
12,TRBV15,-,-,TRBJ1-2,TGTGCCACCAGCAGAGGAGGGTATGGCTACACCTTC,CATSRGGYGYTF
18,TRBV4-2,-,TRBD2,TRBJ2-1,TGTGCCAGCAGCCAAGTAAGGACTAGCGGGGGGGCAAGCAATGAGCAGTTCTTC,CASSQVRTSGGASNEQFF
13,TRBV3-1/TRBV3-2,once,TRBD1,TRBJ1-4,TGTGCCAGCAGCGCAGGGGGAAGGGAAAAACTGTTTTTT,CASSAGGREKLFF
15,TRBV4-1,few,TRBD1,TRBJ2-1,TGCGCCAGCAGCCGAAACCGGGACAGGGTCCATGAGCAGTTCTTC,CASSRNRDRVHEQFF
17,TRBV4-3,-,-,TRBJ2-4,TGCGCCAGCAGCCAAGCTTTGGCATGGGAGTTCGGAAACATTCAGTACTTC,CASSQALAWEFGNIQYF
15,TRBV15,-,TRBD1,TRBJ1-2,TGTGCCACCAGCAGAGTGGGCACAGGGGACTATGGCTACACCTTC,CATSRVGTGDYGYTF
12,TRBV19,-,-,TRBJ1-2,TGTGCCAGTAGTATAGATCGCGGCGGCTACACCTTC,CASSIDRGGYTF
13,TRBV7-8,-,-,TRBJ1-5,TGTGCCAGCAGCGAGGTTAGCGTCCAGCCCCAGCATTTT,CASSEVSVQPQHF
13,TRBV4-1,-,TRBD1,TRBJ1-1,TGCGCCAGCAGCCTAACAGGGGAAACTGAAGCTTTCTTT,CASSLTGETEAFF
14,TRBV7-9,-,TRBD1,TRBJ1-4,TGTGCCAGCAGCTTACCACAGGGGGGTGAAAAACTGTTTTTT,CASSLPQGGEKLFF
18,TRBV9,-,TRBD1,TRBJ1-1,TGTGCCAGCAGCGTAGGGTACAGGGGTGGAACCCCGAACACTGAAGCTTTCTTT,CASSVGYRGGTPNTEAFF
15,TRBV5-1,-,TRBD1,TRBJ1-6,TGCGCCAGCAGCCCGTCAGGGACAGGGAATTCACCCCTCCACTTT,CASSPSGTGNSPLHF
15,TRBV7-6,-,TRBD1,TRBJ2-3,TGTGCCAGCAGCTTAGGGGACAGATCTACAGATACGCAGTATTTT,CASSLGDRSTDTQYF
14,TRBV5-1,-,-,TRBJ1-2,TGCGCCAGCAGCTTGGGCACTCCGGGTGAGGGCTACACCTTC,CASSLGTPGEGYTF
16,TRBV5-5,-,TRBD1,TRBJ1-2,TGTGCCAGCAGGAACGGGACAGGCCTACTTAACTATGGCTACACCTTC,CASRNGTGLLNYGYTF
15,TRBV5-1,-,TRBD1,TRBJ2-7,TGCGCCAGCAGCTTGGTACAGGGGAGCCACTACGAGCAGTACTTC,CASSLVQGSHYEQYF
15,TRBV5-1,once,TRBD1,TRBJ2-7,TGCGCCAGCAGCACAGGGGGCAGTGAGCTAGGCGAGCAGTACTTC,CASSTGGSELGEQYF
14,TRBV28,-,TRBD2,TRBJ2-3,TGTGCCAGCAACGGACTAGCCCCACAAGATACGCAGTATTTT,CASNGLAPQDTQYF
15,TRBV3-1/TRBV3-2,-,-,TRBJ2-2,TGTGCCAGCAGCTCAGGGATACTTAACACCGGGGAGCTGTTTTTT,CASSSGILNTGELFF
15,TRBV5-1,-,-,TRBJ1-6,TGCGCCAGCAGCTTGAATGCACAGGGATACGAAACCCTCCACTTT,CASSLNAQGYETLHF
16,TRBV19,-,-,TRBJ1-6,TGTGCCAGTAGTTCACCGGCCGGGATTGTTAATTCACCCCTCCACTTT,CASSSPAGIVNSPLHF
14,TRBV7-9,-,TRBD1,TRBJ2-1,TGTGCCAGCAGCTCCAGGGGGCTGGACAATGAGCAGTTCTTC,CASSSRGLDNEQFF
14,TRBV5-1,-,-,TRBJ1-1,TGCGCCAGCAGCGCTACAGTGCAGACCACTGAAGCTTTCTTT,CASSATVQTTEAFF
14,TRBV7-2,-,-,TRBJ2-7,TGTGCCAGCAGCTTTCGGACTTATTCCTACGAGCAGTACTTC,CASSFRTYSYEQYF
13,TRBV15,once,-,TRBJ1-2,TGTGCCACCAGCAGAGAGGGGCGCTATGGCTACACCTTC,CATSREGRYGYTF
15,TRBV29-1,-,-,TRBJ2-5,TGCAGCGTTGAAGATCGCACAAGCGACCAAGAGACCCAGTACTTC,CSVEDRTSDQETQYF
15,TRBV14,once,-,TRBJ1-2,TGTGCCAGCAGCCCATACACCGGGACTAACTATGGCTACACCTTC,CASSPYTGTNYGYTF
14,TRBV7-9,-,-,TRBJ1-2,TGTGCCAGCAGCTTAGGGGCAGGGTGGACTGGCTACACCTTC,CASSLGAGWTGYTF
13,TRBV28,-,-,TRBJ1-4,TGTGCCAGCAGTGTCTCCAGGAATGAAAAACTGTTTTTT,CASSVSRNEKLFF
15,TRBV2,once,-,TRBJ1-5,TGTGCCACCTCAAGTTTGGGGGCGCGGAATCAGCCCCAGCATTTT,CATSSLGARNQPQHF
14,TRBV4-1,-,TRBD1,TRBJ2-7,TGCGCCAGCAGCCAGCCGGGACAGGTGTACGAGCAGTACTTC,CASSQPGQVYEQYF
19,TRBV5-1,-,TRBD2,TRBJ2-3,TGCGCCAGCAACCCGGGACTAGCGGGGGGCCACTCTAGCACAGATACGCAGTATTTT,CASNPGLAGGHSSTDTQYF
13,TRBV5-1,-,-,TRBJ2-7,TGCGCCAGCAGCTTGAACAATTACTACGAGCAGTACTTC,CASSLNNYYEQYF
15,TRBV7-9,-,TRBD2,TRBJ2-3,TGTGCCAGCAGCTTAGTACTAGCGGTCACAGATACGCAGTATTTT,CASSLVLAVTDTQYF
14,TRBV5-1,-,TRBD1,TRBJ1-2,TGCGCCAGCAGCTTAGGACAGGGAAACTATGGCTACACCTTC,CASSLGQGNYGYTF
11,TRBV5-1,-,-,TRBJ2-7,TGCGCCAGCAGCCCAGACAGGTTGCCGAGCTTC,CASSPDRLPSF
17,TRBV7-9,-,-,TRBJ2-7,TGTGCCAGCACCCAGGACATCTGGGGCCCCAAGATCTACGAGCAGTACTTC,CASTQDIWGPKIYEQYF